Following are 23 T cell receptor beta chains from one sample sequenced in a study of blood T cell repertoires in COVID-19. Using immunoSEQ multiplex PCR, the repertoire was profiled, and TCRdb retains in-frame clones only, with some absent. Of 200,000 to 250,000 clones in the sample, 70% to 90% were seen once. Sequenced sample: peripheral blood. The receptors were sampled from a woman in her 30s who had recovered from COVID-19.

The rearrangement uses TRBV2 and TRBJ2-1; TRBD1 aligns across 7 bases. The V gene end was trimmed by 6 bases and the J gene end by 2 bases; junction bases not matched to a gene: 4. The germline gives CDR1 SNHLY, CDR2 FYNNEI. The CDR3 runs to 14 residues. CDR3 coding DNA: TGTGCCAGCAGCCCCGGGACAGCCTACAATGAGCAGTTCTTC. This sequence encodes CASSPGTAYNEQFF.

The chain links TRBV19 to TRBJ2-2, with 8 nucleotides matching TRBD2. Germline V gives CDR1 LNHDA, CDR2 SQIVND (reference sequence). This CDR3 has 16 amino acids. V gave up 6 bases and J gave up 2 bases; unmatched junction bases: 8. This chain's CDR3 is CASREAGAPNTGELFF. The CDR3 nucleotides read TGTGCCAGTAGGGAAGCGGGGGCGCCTAACACCGGGGAGCTGTTTTTT.

V and J are TRBV7-9 and TRBJ2-7; possibly TRBD2 for D (6 bases). V was cut by 3 bases and J by 3 bases, with 21 bases left in between. CDR1 and CDR2 from the germline V gene are SEHNR and FQNEAQ (reference sequence). The CDR3 extends over 17 amino acids. The CDR3 DNA sequence: TGTGCCAGCAGCTTTATTATGGTCGCAGGGAGGCGCTACGAGCAGTACTTC. Its translation is CASSFIMVAGRRYEQYF.

The V and J genes are TRBV11-3 and TRBJ2-1, with D possibly TRBD1 on 5 matching bases. V shed 2 bases and J shed 9 bases, with 11 bases lying between them. CDR1 SGHNT and CDR2 YENEEA come from the germline V gene. This CDR3 region has 13 residues. The CDR3 protein is CASSLSKGSEQFF. In DNA, the CDR3 is TGTGCCAGCAGCTTAAGTAAGGGGTCTGAGCAGTTCTTC.

J is TRBJ1-5 and V is TRBV19; 7 bases are a match to TRBD1. The V gene end was trimmed by 4 bases and the J gene end by 1 base; junction bases not matched to a gene: 7. The germline V gene has CDR1 LNHDA and CDR2 SQIVND (reference sequence). The CDR3 length is 16 residues. The CDR3, as DNA: TGTGCCAGTAGTAATGCAGGGGGAGGAAGCAATCAGCCCCAGCATTTT. Its translation is CASSNAGGGSNQPQHF.

The chain carries TRBV10-3 and TRBJ2-7; TRBD1 might be the D (5 bases). The CDR3 runs to 16 residues. In germline, CDR1 is ENHRY, CDR2 SYGVKD. V was clipped by 2 bases and J by 2 bases, with 16 bases between them. The CDR3: CAISEEDSSRPYEQYF. CDR3 coding DNA: TGTGCCATCAGTGAGGAAGACAGTTCAAGACCCTACGAGCAGTACTTC.

This CDR3 reads CASSWDRGENTEAFF. The CDR3 DNA reads as TGTGCCAGCAGTTGGGACAGGGGAGAGAACACTGAAGCTTTCTTT. The chain joins TRBV2 to TRBJ1-1; 10 bases agree with TRBD1. J was trimmed by 1 base and V by 5 bases; bases with no gene match: 4. The CDR3 extends over 15 amino acids. Germline CDR1 reads SNHLY; CDR2 reads FYNNEI.

V is TRBV9 and J is TRBJ1-6; D is undetermined. With 3 bases removed from V and 3 bases from J, the gap between germline ends came to 4 bases. Germline V gene lookup returns CDR1 SGDLS and CDR2 YYNGEE. This CDR3 region has 13 residues. The CDR3 loop reads CASSAVYNSPLHF. CDR3 bases: TGTGCCAGCAGCGCTGTCTATAATTCACCCCTCCACTTT.

In this sample, this clone turned up a few times. This chain's CDR3 is CATRESMNTEAFF. CDR3 nucleotide sequence: TGTGCCACCCGGGAGAGTATGAACACTGAAGCTTTCTTT. This chain links TRBV27 with TRBJ1-1; D ambiguous. Germline-derived CDR1 and CDR2 are MNHEY and SMNVEV (reference sequence). The V and J ends lost 10 bases and 0 bases respectively, with 12 bases between them. The CDR3 length is 13 residues.

This clone was counted only a few times. The chain joins TRBV7-3 to TRBJ2-7; D remains ambiguous. Germline V lookup: CDR1 SGHTA, CDR2 FQGTGA. The CDR3 has 14 amino acids. Trimming removed 5 bases at V and 1 base at J, with 12 bases between. The CDR3 DNA reads TGTGCCAGCAGCCCAGGCTCCTCATCCTACGAGCAGTACTTC. Protein: CASSPGSSSYEQYF.

This chain connects TRBV29-1 to TRBJ1-1; no firm D call. Trimming stripped 4 bases from V and 5 bases from J, with 5 bases between. The germline V gene has CDR1 SQVTM and CDR2 ANQGSEA. The CDR3 consists of 10 residues. The CDR3 DNA follows: TGCAGCGTTGTATTAACTGAAGCTTTCTTT. Protein sequence: CSVVLTEAFF.

This chain uses TRBV9 with TRBJ2-2; TRBD2 matches 8 bases. The germline V gene encodes CDR1 SGDLS and CDR2 YYNGEE. This CDR3 comprises 16 residues. V lost 0 bases to trimming and J lost 7 bases; unmatched junction nucleotides: 8. CDR3: CASSVDFSGVGGELFF. The CDR3 DNA reads TGTGCCAGCAGCGTAGATTTTAGCGGGGTTGGCGGGGAGCTGTTTTTT.

The rearrangement uses TRBV3-1 (or the pseudogene TRBV3-2) and TRBJ2-5; TRBD1 might be the D (5 bases). V dropped 2 bases and J dropped 2 bases, with 15 bases sitting between them. The germline CDR1 and CDR2 sequences are LGHDT and YNNKEL (reference sequence). The CDR3 totals 16 residues. The CDR3 reads CASSQRSVAGQETQYF. The CDR3 nucleotides are TGTGCCAGCAGCCAAAGGTCGGTGGCAGGGCAAGAGACCCAGTACTTC.

V is TRBV25-1 and J is TRBJ1-5, with a tentative D call TRBD1 (6 bases). V was cut by 6 bases and J by 0 bases, with 9 bases left in between. CDR3 length equals 14 residues. CDR1 and CDR2 (germline): MGHDK, SYGVNS. The CDR3, as DNA: TGTGCCAGCAGCTCAGGGGTTAGCAATCAGCCCCAGCATTTT. Its translation is CASSSGVSNQPQHF.

V and J are TRBV5-1 and TRBJ1-1; D is possibly TRBD1 (5 bases). The germline CDR1 and CDR2 sequences are SGHRS and YFSETQ. Trimming removed 4 bases at V and 3 bases at J, with 16 bases between. The CDR3 covers 15 residues. The chain's CDR3 is CASSIVGVSDTEAFF. CDR3 nucleotides: TGCGCCAGCAGCATAGTAGGGGTATCGGACACTGAAGCTTTCTTT.

The chain links TRBV3-1 (or the pseudogene TRBV3-2) to TRBJ2-5, with D unresolved. V shed 2 bases and J shed 3 bases, with 7 bases lying between them. Germline CDR1 reads LGHDT; CDR2 reads YNNKEL (reference sequence). This CDR3 comprises 13 residues. The CDR3 coding sequence is TGTGCCAGCAGCCAACACAGAGAAGAGACCCAGTACTTC. It translates to CASSQHREETQYF.

The chain recombines TRBV19 with TRBJ1-4; D is undetermined. This CDR3 has 15 amino acids. V was clipped by 1 base and J by 6 bases, with 12 bases between them. CDR1 is LNHDA and CDR2 is SQIVND in the germline V gene (reference sequence). The CDR3 protein is CASSIGEVRYEKLFF. In DNA form, the CDR3 reads TGTGCCAGTAGTATAGGGGAGGTCCGGTATGAAAAACTGTTTTTT.

This clone occurred once. The genes are TRBV6-6 and TRBJ1-2, with 7 bases fitting TRBD1. The germline V gene encodes CDR1 MNHNY and CDR2 SVGAGI (reference sequence). Trimming took 6 bases from V and 4 from J; bases not matched to a gene: 11. CDR3 length: 15 residues. Here the CDR3 DNA reads TGTGCCAGCAGGGGATTAACGGACAGGTTCTATGGCTACACCTTC. It is translated as CASRGLTDRFYGYTF.

The chain links TRBV7-9 to TRBJ2-7; 10 nucleotides line up with TRBD1. The CDR3 consists of 15 residues. Trimming cost V 4 bases and J 3 bases; bases outside gene matches: 6. Germline V gene sequence: CDR1 SEHNR, CDR2 FQNEAQ (reference sequence). CDR3 coding DNA: TGTGCCAGCAGCTCACCAAGGGACAGGGGCTACGAGCAGTACTTC. This encodes CASSSPRDRGYEQYF. The full variable domain, completed using reference TRBV7-9 and TRBJ2-7, is DTGVSQNPRHKITKRGQNVTFRCDPISEHNRLYWYRQTLGQGPEFLTYFQNEAQLEKSRLLSDRFSAERPKGSFSTLEIQRTEQGDSAMYLCASSSPRDRGYEQYFGPGTRLTVT.

J is TRBJ1-6 and V is TRBV7-9, with D unresolved. CDR3 length equals 14 residues. Trimming stripped 5 bases from V and 3 bases from J, with 8 bases between. Germline values: CDR1 SEHNR, CDR2 FQNEAQ (reference sequence). In DNA form, the CDR3 reads TGTGCCAGCAGCGTTTACAGCTATAATTCACCCCTCCACTTT. It codes for CASSVYSYNSPLHF.

The rearrangement uses TRBV14 and TRBJ2-7, with 7 positions matching TRBD2. Germline CDR1 SGHDN, CDR2 FVKESK. CDR3 length equals 14 residues. The J segment lost 4 bases and the V segment lost 1 base, leaving 4 bases of the junction unmatched. In nucleotides, the CDR3 is TGTGCCAGCAGCCAAGTACGGGGGGATTACGAGCAGTACTTC. Protein product: CASSQVRGDYEQYF.

This CDR3 is CASSNISNNRGTGLIYEQYF. The CDR3, as DNA: TGTGCCAGCAGCAACATTTCGAATAATCGCGGGACAGGGCTTATCTACGAGCAGTACTTC. The chain couples TRBV21-1 to TRBJ2-7; TRBD1, as called in the table, went unchecked against the DNA. TRBV21-1 is reported as a pseudogene. This CDR3 comprises 20 residues.

The gene calls are TRBV4-1 and TRBJ2-2, with D perhaps matching TRBD1 (5 bases). The CDR3 contains 17 residues. V was pared by 1 base and J by 8 bases, with 20 bases between. The germline CDR1 and CDR2 sequences are MGHRA and YSYEKL. The chain's CDR3 is CASSQGGVQGPGGELFF. CDR3 nucleotide sequence: TGCGCCAGCAGCCAAGGGGGCGTCCAGGGCCCTGGGGGGGAGCTGTTTTTT.